A single sample gave rise to the 28 T cell receptor beta chains below, sequenced in a study of T cells in Graves' hyperthyroidism and ophthalmopathy. Researchers amplified the TCR beta CDR3 regions from RNA transcripts. HTBI primers were the set used in a first-round RT-PCR of the TCR CDR3. TCRdb reprocessed the multiplex PCR reads with MiXCR, giving one entry per CDR3 protein. The sample has about 380,000 distinct CDR3 sequences, around a sixth seen once. Sequencing was carried out using blood. These receptors were obtained from a young man with Graves' ophthalmopathy.

This clonotype was recorded a few times. The chain employs TRBV13 and TRBJ2-7; TRBD2 matches at 11 bases. Germline V gene sequence: CDR1 PRHDT, CDR2 FYEKMQ (reference sequence). The CDR3 totals 15 residues. V dropped 3 bases and J dropped 1; count of bases not matched to a gene: 2. The CDR3 DNA follows: TGTGCCAGCAGCTTCGGACTAGCGGGTTCCTACGAGCAGTACTTC. Translating it yields CASSFGLAGSYEQYF.

This clonotype was observed at least ten times. The chain links TRBV7-9 to TRBJ1-2, with 7 bases that match TRBD1. Germline V lookup: CDR1 SEHNR, CDR2 FQNEAQ (reference sequence). After removal of 4 bases from V and 8 bases from J, the junction contained 4 bases not matched to a gene. The length of the CDR3 is 12 residues. As DNA, the CDR3 is TGTGCCAGCAGCTCCCAGGGGGAAGGCTACACCTTC. It translates to CASSSQGEGYTF.

This clonotype was detected many times. V gene TRBV5-1 combines with J gene TRBJ1-4, with D perhaps TRBD1 (6 bases). Per the germline V gene, CDR1 is SGHRS and CDR2 is YFSETQ. V was pared by 4 bases and J by 5 bases, with 15 bases between. This CDR3 has 15 amino acids. The CDR3 loop reads CASSGLGTLNEKLFF. DNA of the CDR3: TGCGCCAGCAGCGGCCTGGGGACACTAAATGAAAAACTGTTTTTT.

This clonotype was observed many times. The J gene is TRBJ2-3, the V gene TRBV6-1; 10 positions match TRBD2. Germline assignment: CDR1 MNHNS and CDR2 SASEGT. After removal of 3 bases from V and 3 bases from J, the junction contained 3 bases not matched to a gene. The CDR3 runs to 15 residues. CDR3 DNA: TGTGCCAGCAGTGATACTAGCGGGGTGACAGATACGCAGTATTTT. Its translation: CASSDTSGVTDTQYF.

This clonotype has only a few counts. The J gene is TRBJ1-1, the V gene TRBV7-3; D call uncertain. The germline V gene encodes CDR1 SGHTA and CDR2 FQGTGA. This CDR3 has 13 amino acids. Trimming shortened V by 0 bases and J by 3 bases, and 5 bases separated the two germline ends. Here the CDR3 DNA reads TGTGCCAGCAGCTTAACCATCGACACTGAAGCTTTCTTT. This sequence encodes CASSLTIDTEAFF.

In its sample, this clonotype was seen a few times. The chain couples TRBV3-1 to TRBJ1-3, with TRBD1 as a possible D gene (6 bases). The CDR3 covers 14 residues. Trimming shortened V by 3 bases and J by 4 bases, and 10 bases separated the two germline ends. Germline loops: CDR1 LGHDT, CDR2 YNNKEL (reference sequence). The CDR3 loop reads CASSQLDRGNTIYF. The CDR3 DNA reads as TGTGCCAGCAGCCAGTTGGACAGAGGAAACACCATATATTTT. Filled out from reference TRBV3-1 and TRBJ1-3, the complete variable domain reads DTAVSQTPKYLVTQMGNDKSIKCEQNLGHDTMYWYKQDSKKFLKIMFSYNNKELIINETVPNRFSPKSPDKAHLNLHINSLELGDSAVYFCASSQLDRGNTIYFGEGSWLTVV.

This clonotype was seen ten or more times. This chain joins TRBV12-3 or TRBV12-4 and TRBJ1-1, with D possibly matching TRBD1 (5 bases). The CDR3 consists of 14 residues. V lost 6 bases and J 4 bases, leaving 15 bases between the germline ends. The CDR3 DNA reads TGTGCCAGCAGCAACCAGGGAGGAAGCACTGAAGCTTTCTTT. This codes for CASSNQGGSTEAFF.

The rearrangement uses TRBV14 and TRBJ1-2; perhaps TRBD1 as D (5 bases). The CDR3 is 15 residues long. Trimming took off 0 bases at V and 2 bases at J, with 10 bases between the two ends. CDR1 is SGHDN, CDR2 FVKESK, per germline. The CDR3 is CASSQDRRANYGYTF. The CDR3 bases are TGTGCCAGCAGCCAAGATCGCAGGGCAAACTATGGCTACACCTTC.

The sample holds a few counts of this clonotype. This chain joins TRBV20-1 and TRBJ2-1, with 9 positions matching TRBD2. V was clipped by 1 base and J by 0 bases; unmatched bases: 10. The CDR3 loop spans 18 amino acids. From germline, CDR1 is DFQATT and CDR2 SNEGSKA (reference sequence). The CDR3 region has the DNA TGCAGTGCTAGAGGCGGGGGGGCCCTTTTTAGCTCCTACAATGAGCAGTTCTTC. Encoded protein: CSARGGGALFSSYNEQFF.

V is TRBV20-1 and J is TRBJ2-1, with no clear D. The end of the DNA fits TRBJ2-7 better, so the J call may be wrong. The CDR3 loop spans 13 amino acids. Germline assignment: CDR1 DFQATT and CDR2 SNEGSKA (reference sequence). This CDR3 is CSASVASYNEQYF. The CDR3 nucleotides read TGCAGTGCTTCAGTGGCTTCCTACAATGAGCAGTACTTC.

This clonotype was seen only once. A much larger clone is a single base away; this may be a read error. The V gene is TRBV7-2, the J gene TRBJ1-6, with 8 bases aligning to TRBD1. The germline gives CDR1 SGHTA, CDR2 FQGNSA. The CDR3 spans 20 residues. CDR3 nucleotides: TGTGCCAGCAGCTTGGCCGACAGGGGCGAAACAGCTATCTATAATTCACCCTTCCACTTT. It yields the protein CASSLADRGETAIYNSPFHF.

This clonotype was counted between two and nine times. The chain recombines TRBV7-2 with TRBJ2-5; D perhaps matches TRBD2 (5 bases). V was shortened by 2 bases and J by 5 bases, with 12 bases between the two germline ends. The CDR3 has 14 amino acids. Germline CDR1 SGHTA, CDR2 FQGNSA. The CDR3 DNA reads as TGTGCCAGCAGCTTATTCGGGGTGGTGGAGACCCAGTACTTC. Its translation is CASSLFGVVETQYF.

The chain recombines TRBV7-3 with TRBJ2-7; 13 bases map to TRBD2. The CDR3 extends over 17 amino acids. Germline V gene sequence: CDR1 SGHTA, CDR2 FQGTGA. The trim removed 5 bases at V and 2 bases at J, leaving 9 bases unmatched. CDR3 loop: CASSETGTSGAAYEQYF. The CDR3 DNA is TGTGCCAGCAGCGAAACCGGGACTAGCGGGGCAGCCTACGAGCAGTACTTC.

In this sample, this clonotype turned up many times. V and J are TRBV5-1 and TRBJ2-3; 12 bases match TRBD2. This CDR3 has 16 amino acids. V was pared by 4 bases and J by 4 bases, with 7 bases of the junction left unmatched. Germline V lookup: CDR1 SGHRS, CDR2 YFSETQ. The CDR3 sequence is CASSLLLAGGADTQYF. The CDR3 DNA reads as TGCGCCAGCAGCCTTCTCCTAGCGGGGGGGGCAGATACGCAGTATTTT.

This clonotype appeared many times. This chain connects TRBV28 to TRBJ2-3, with D hard to call. V dropped 3 bases and J dropped 0 bases, with 13 bases sitting between them. This CDR3 is 16 amino acids long. From germline, CDR1 is MDHEN and CDR2 SYDVKM. CDR3 protein: CASSLSLGASTDTQYF. The CDR3 DNA sequence: TGTGCCAGCAGTTTGTCGTTGGGCGCTAGCACAGATACGCAGTATTTT.

The chain links TRBV20-1 to TRBJ2-5; TRBD1 agrees at 9 bases. V was pared by 6 bases and J by 5 bases, with 7 bases of the junction left unmatched. Germline V gene data show CDR1 as DFQATT and CDR2 as SNEGSKA (reference sequence). The CDR3 totals 13 residues. DNA of the CDR3: TGCAGTGCAGACGGGACAGGGCGGGAGACCCAGTACTTC. This encodes CSADGTGRETQYF.

This clonotype was counted at least ten times. The CDR3 region is CSASPVSGGAPDTQYF. The CDR3 coding sequence is TGCAGTGCTAGTCCCGTGAGCGGGGGGGCCCCAGATACGCAGTATTTT. This chain joins TRBV20-1 and TRBJ2-3, with TRBD2 identical over 10 bases. Germline V gene lookup returns CDR1 DFQATT and CDR2 SNEGSKA (reference sequence). The CDR3 extends over 16 amino acids. Trimming cost V 3 bases and J 4 bases; bases outside gene matches: 10.

V usage is TRBV16 and J usage is TRBJ1-1; D gene unclear. CDR1 KGHSY and CDR2 FQNENV come from the germline V gene. CDR3 length equals 13 residues. Trimming took 4 bases from V and 11 from J, leaving 17 bases between them. For the CDR3, the DNA is TGTGCCAGCAGCCTCCCGGGTCGCGGGGAGGCTTTCTTT. Translation: CASSLPGRGEAFF.

In its sample, this clonotype was seen many times. The rearrangement links TRBV6-1 to TRBJ1-1; a possible D gene is TRBD1 (6 bases). The CDR3 extends over 14 amino acids. Trimming pared 6 bases from V and 0 bases from J, leaving 11 bases between. Germline CDR1 MNHNS, CDR2 SASEGT. The CDR3 coding sequence is TGTGCCAGCAGCCACACAGGGCTGAACACTGAAGCTTTCTTT. The encoded protein is CASSHTGLNTEAFF.

This clonotype appeared many times. This chain uses TRBV12-3 or TRBV12-4 with TRBJ2-1; D is ambiguous. V was pared by 5 bases and J by 7 bases, with 6 bases between. This CDR3 contains 11 residues. CDR3 region: CASSLLNEQFF. DNA for the CDR3: TGTGCCAGCAGTCTCCTTAATGAGCAGTTCTTC.

V is TRBV9 and J is TRBJ2-1, with 16 bases identical to TRBD2. V shed 4 bases and J 1 base; nucleotides not matched to a gene: 8. The CDR3 contains 19 residues. Germline-derived CDR1 and CDR2 are SGDLS and YYNGEE. Here the CDR3 DNA reads TGTGCCAGCAGCCTCGGGACTAGCGGGGGGGTCGGGTCCTACAATGAGCAGTTCTTC. Translation gives CASSLGTSGGVGSYNEQFF.

This clonotype was counted ten times or more. The rearrangement joins TRBV6-1 to TRBJ1-1; D gene ambiguous. Germline loops: CDR1 MNHNS, CDR2 SASEGT. CDR3 length: 14 residues. V was shortened by 4 bases and J by 0 bases, with 9 bases between the two germline ends. CDR3 DNA: TGTGCCAGCAGTGCGGCAGGACTGAACACTGAAGCTTTCTTT. Translation: CASSAAGLNTEAFF.

This clonotype was recorded at least ten times. The chain joins TRBV24-1 to TRBJ2-3, with D possibly called TRBD1 or TRBD2 (5 bases each). Germline CDR1 is KGHDR and CDR2 is SFDVKD. The ends were cut back, 9 bases at V and 6 bases at J, with 18 bases in the middle. This CDR3 is 14 amino acids long. This CDR3 is CATDPGTGTDTQYF. The DNA of the CDR3 is TGTGCCACCGACCCCGGGACGGGGACGGATACGCAGTATTTT.

This clonotype was detected ten times or more. This rearrangement joins TRBV28 to TRBJ2-7, with 7 positions matching TRBD1. V lost 5 bases to trimming and J lost 3 bases; unmatched junction nucleotides: 22. The CDR3 has 19 amino acids. CDR1 and CDR2 (germline): MDHEN, SYDVKM. CDR3 region: CASSETPGAGGSRLYEQYF. CDR3 DNA sequence: TGTGCCAGCAGTGAAACACCTGGGGCAGGGGGAAGTAGGCTCTACGAGCAGTACTTC.

This clonotype appeared a single time. This sequence may be a read error, since a much larger clone differs from it by one base. The chain links TRBV3-1 to TRBJ1-1, with a weak D call TRBD1 (5 bases). The CDR3 has 15 residues. Germline V gene sequence: CDR1 LGHDT, CDR2 YNNKEL (reference sequence). Trimming pared 3 bases from V and 0 bases from J, leaving 11 bases between. The CDR3 spells CASSHVGGVNTEAFF. Written as DNA, the CDR3 is TGTGCCAGCAGCCATGTGGGGGGGGTGAACACTGAAGCTTTCTTT.

This clonotype occurred many times. This chain connects TRBV2 to TRBJ1-1; D gene ambiguous. The CDR3 is made up of 13 amino acids. From germline, CDR1 is SNHLY and CDR2 FYNNEI. Trimming removed 7 bases at V and 0 bases at J, with 9 bases between. The CDR3 loop is CASKAGMNTEAFF. DNA of the CDR3: TGTGCCAGCAAGGCGGGAATGAACACTGAAGCTTTCTTT.

At least ten counts were recorded for this clonotype. The V and J genes are TRBV20-1 and TRBJ2-1; 8 positions agree with TRBD1. The trim removed 6 bases at V and 6 bases at J, leaving 4 bases unmatched. The germline gives CDR1 DFQATT, CDR2 SNEGSKA (reference sequence). The CDR3 is 12 residues long. CDR3 loop: CSAPGQVNEQFF. In nucleotides, the CDR3 is TGCAGTGCCCCGGGACAGGTCAATGAGCAGTTCTTC.

This clonotype showed up many times. The chain recombines TRBV6-1 with TRBJ2-7; D is possibly TRBD2 (7 bases). CDR3 size: 14 residues. Germline CDR1 is MNHNS and CDR2 is SASEGT. Trimming took off 2 bases at V and 3 bases at J, with 11 bases between the two ends. CDR3 sequence (DNA): TGTGCCAGCAGTGAAACGGGGGGCGGCTACGAGCAGTACTTC. This codes for CASSETGGGYEQYF.